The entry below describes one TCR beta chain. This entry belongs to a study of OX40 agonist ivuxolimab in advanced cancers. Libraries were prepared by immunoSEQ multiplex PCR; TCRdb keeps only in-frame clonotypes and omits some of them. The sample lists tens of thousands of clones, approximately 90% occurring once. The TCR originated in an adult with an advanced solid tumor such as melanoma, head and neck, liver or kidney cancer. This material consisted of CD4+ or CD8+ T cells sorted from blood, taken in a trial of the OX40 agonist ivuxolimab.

CDR3 DNA: TGTGCCTGGAGTGGAGGGGATGGCAATCAGCCCCAGCATTTT. Amino acids: CAWSGGDGNQPQHF. V usage is TRBV30 and J usage is TRBJ1-5, with a weak D call TRBD1 (5 bases). V lost 1 base, J lost 2 bases, and 9 bases lay in between. Germline loops: CDR1 GTSNPN, CDR2 SVGIG (reference sequence). The CDR3 contains 14 residues.